This T cell receptor beta chain was sequenced during a study of metastatic and nonmetastatic thyroid tumors. The wider study: Malignant and benign thyroid patients had repertoires compared in peripheral blood and tumor or nodule tissue. General observations from the study: Benign nodules were reported to have significantly lower TCR beta diversity than malignant thyroid tumors, in blood and tumor.

TCRdb reanalyzed the PCR reads with MiXCR. The table has about 41,000 clones, more than 25% seen once. This clone appeared a few times. Its antigen is as yet unknown. From germline, CDR1 is WSHSY and CDR2 SAAADI. The CDR3 extends over 14 amino acids. Trimming cost V 7 bases and J 3 bases, with 15 bases left between them. No treatment had been given to any patient before thyroid surgery. The material sequenced was blood. The sequence was obtained from a male donor with papillary thyroid cancer or a benign thyroid nodule (not recorded which). Some clones in this sample may be carry-over from other donors' samples. The chain is built from TRBV10-2 and TRBJ2-5, with D uncertain. The CDR3 spells CASTKPGIKETQYF. The CDR3, as DNA: TGCGCCAGCACGAAGCCTGGGATCAAAGAGACCCAGTACTTC.